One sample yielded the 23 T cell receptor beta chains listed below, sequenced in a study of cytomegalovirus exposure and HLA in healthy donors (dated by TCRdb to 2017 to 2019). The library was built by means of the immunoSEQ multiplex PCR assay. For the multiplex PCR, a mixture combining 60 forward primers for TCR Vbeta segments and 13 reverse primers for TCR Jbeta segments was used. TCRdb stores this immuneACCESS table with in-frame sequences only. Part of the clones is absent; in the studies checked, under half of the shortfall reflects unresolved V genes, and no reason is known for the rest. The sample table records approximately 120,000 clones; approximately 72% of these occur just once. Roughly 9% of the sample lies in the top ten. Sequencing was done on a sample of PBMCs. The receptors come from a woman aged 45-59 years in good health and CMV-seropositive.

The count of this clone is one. CDR3 DNA sequence: TGTGCCAGCAGCTTAGGCATGAGCGGGAGGGCCCTCAATGAGCAGTTCTTC. This gives the protein CASSLGMSGRALNEQFF. The chain employs TRBV7-9 and TRBJ2-1; 10 nucleotides line up with TRBD2. Trimming removed 1 base from V and 6 bases from J; junction bases left unmatched: 9. This CDR3 has 17 residues. CDR1 and CDR2 (germline): SEHNR, FQNEAQ (reference sequence).

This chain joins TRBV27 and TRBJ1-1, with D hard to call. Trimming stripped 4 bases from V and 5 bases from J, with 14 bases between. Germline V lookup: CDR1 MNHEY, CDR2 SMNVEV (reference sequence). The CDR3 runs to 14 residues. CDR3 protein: CASSSVNSQTEAFF. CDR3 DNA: TGTGCCAGCAGTTCCGTGAACAGCCAGACTGAAGCTTTCTTT.

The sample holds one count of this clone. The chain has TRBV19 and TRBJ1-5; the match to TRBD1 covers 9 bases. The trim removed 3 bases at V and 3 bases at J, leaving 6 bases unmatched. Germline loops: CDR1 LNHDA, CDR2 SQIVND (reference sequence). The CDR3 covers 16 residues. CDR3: CASSIETGGINQPQHF. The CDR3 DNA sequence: TGTGCCAGTAGTATTGAGACAGGGGGAATCAATCAGCCCCAGCATTTT.

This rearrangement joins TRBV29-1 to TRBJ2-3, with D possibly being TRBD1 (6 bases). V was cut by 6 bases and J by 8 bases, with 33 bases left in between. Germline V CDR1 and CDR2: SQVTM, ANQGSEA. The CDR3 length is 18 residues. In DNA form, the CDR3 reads TGCAGCGTCCCTAAGACAGGAAGGGCTTCACCGAATCCGGGTACGCAGTATTTT. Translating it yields CSVPKTGRASPNPGTQYF.

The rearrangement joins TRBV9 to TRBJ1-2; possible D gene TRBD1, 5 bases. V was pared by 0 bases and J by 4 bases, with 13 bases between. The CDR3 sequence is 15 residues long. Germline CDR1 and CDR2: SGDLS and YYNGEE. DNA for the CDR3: TGTGCCAGCAGCGTAGCTCTAGGTAGGGGCTATGGCTACACCTTC. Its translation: CASSVALGRGYGYTF.

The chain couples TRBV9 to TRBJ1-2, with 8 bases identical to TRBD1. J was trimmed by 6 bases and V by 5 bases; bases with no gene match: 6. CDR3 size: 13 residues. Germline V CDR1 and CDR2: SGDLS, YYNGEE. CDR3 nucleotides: TGTGCCAGCAGAGAAACAGGGGGGGATGGCTACACCTTC. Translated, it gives CASRETGGDGYTF.

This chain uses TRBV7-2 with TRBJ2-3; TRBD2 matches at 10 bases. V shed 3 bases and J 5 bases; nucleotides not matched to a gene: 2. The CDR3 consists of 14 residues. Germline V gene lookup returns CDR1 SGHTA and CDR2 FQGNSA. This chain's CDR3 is CASSLSGRVDTQYF. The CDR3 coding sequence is TGTGCCAGCAGCTTGAGCGGGAGGGTAGATACGCAGTATTTT.

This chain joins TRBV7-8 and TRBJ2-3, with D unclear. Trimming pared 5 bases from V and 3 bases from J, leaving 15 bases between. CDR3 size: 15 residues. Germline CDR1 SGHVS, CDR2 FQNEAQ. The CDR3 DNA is TGTGCCAGCAGCCCCATAGGAACCGGGACAGATACGCAGTATTTT. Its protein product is CASSPIGTGTDTQYF.

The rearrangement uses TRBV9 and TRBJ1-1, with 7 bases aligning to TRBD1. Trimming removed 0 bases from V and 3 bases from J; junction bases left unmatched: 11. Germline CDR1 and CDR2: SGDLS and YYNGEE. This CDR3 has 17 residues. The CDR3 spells CASSVEGKGATYTEAFF. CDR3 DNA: TGTGCCAGCAGCGTAGAAGGTAAGGGGGCCACGTACACTGAAGCTTTCTTT.

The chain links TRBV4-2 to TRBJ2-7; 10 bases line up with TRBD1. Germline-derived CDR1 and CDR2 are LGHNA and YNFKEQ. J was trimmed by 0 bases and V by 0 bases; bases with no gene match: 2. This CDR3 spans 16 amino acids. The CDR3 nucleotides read TGTGCCAGCAGCCAAGATAGGACAGGGGGCTCCTACGAGCAGTACTTC. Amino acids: CASSQDRTGGSYEQYF.

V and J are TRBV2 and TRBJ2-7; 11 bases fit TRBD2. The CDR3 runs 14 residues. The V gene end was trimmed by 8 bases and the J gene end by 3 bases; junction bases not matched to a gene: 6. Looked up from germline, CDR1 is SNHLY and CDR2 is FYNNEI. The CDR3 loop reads CASRRLAGFYEQYF. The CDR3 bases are TGTGCCAGCCGCCGACTAGCGGGATTCTACGAGCAGTACTTC.

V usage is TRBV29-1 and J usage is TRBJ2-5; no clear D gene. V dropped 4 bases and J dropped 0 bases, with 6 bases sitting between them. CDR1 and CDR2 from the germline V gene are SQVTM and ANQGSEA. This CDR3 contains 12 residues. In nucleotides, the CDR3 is TGCAGCGTTGGGAGAGACCAAGAGACCCAGTACTTC. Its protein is CSVGRDQETQYF.

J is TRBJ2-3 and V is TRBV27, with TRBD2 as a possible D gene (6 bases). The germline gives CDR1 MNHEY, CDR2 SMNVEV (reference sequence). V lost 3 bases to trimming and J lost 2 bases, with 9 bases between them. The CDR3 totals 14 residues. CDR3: CASSFWGDTDTQYF. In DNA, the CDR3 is TGTGCCAGCAGTTTTTGGGGGGACACAGATACGCAGTATTTT.

CDR3 DNA: TGTGCCAGTAGTCAGGACAAGTCCTACGAGCAGTACTTC. Amino acid sequence: CASSQDKSYEQYF. The chain uses TRBV19 and TRBJ2-7; D possibly corresponds to TRBD1 (5 bases). Germline V CDR1 and CDR2: LNHDA, SQIVND (reference sequence). Trimming removed 5 bases from V and 1 base from J, with 9 bases in between. The CDR3 is 13 residues long.

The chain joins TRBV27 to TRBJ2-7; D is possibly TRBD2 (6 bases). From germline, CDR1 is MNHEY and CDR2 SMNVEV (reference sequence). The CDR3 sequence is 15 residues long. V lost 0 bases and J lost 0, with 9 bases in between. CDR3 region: CASSLSEGPSYEQYF. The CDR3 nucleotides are TGTGCCAGCAGTTTATCGGAGGGTCCCTCCTACGAGCAGTACTTC.

The CDR3 loop reads CASSETGTGDYGYTF. The CDR3 DNA reads as TGTGCCAGCAGCGAAACTGGAACAGGGGACTATGGCTACACCTTC. This chain connects TRBV5-6 to TRBJ1-2; 7 bases line up with TRBD1. Germline loops: CDR1 SGHDT, CDR2 YYEEEE. V dropped 4 bases and J dropped 3; count of bases not matched to a gene: 9. There are 15 residues in the CDR3.

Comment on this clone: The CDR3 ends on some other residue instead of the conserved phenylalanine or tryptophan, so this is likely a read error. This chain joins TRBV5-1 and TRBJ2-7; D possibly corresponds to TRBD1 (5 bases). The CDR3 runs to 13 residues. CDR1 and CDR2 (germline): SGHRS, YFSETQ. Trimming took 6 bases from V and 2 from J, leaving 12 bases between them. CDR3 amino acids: CASTWGGTYEQYL. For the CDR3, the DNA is TGCGCCAGCACCTGGGGCGGTACCTACGAGCAGTACCTC.

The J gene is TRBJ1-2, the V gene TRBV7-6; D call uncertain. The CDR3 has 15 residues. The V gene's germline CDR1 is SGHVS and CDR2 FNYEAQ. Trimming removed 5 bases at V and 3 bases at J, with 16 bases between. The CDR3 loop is CASSRRDGLDYGYTF. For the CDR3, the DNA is TGTGCCAGCAGCCGGAGGGATGGGTTGGACTATGGCTACACCTTC.

CDR3 DNA sequence: TGTGCCATCAGTGGACAGGGGTCCAACTATGGCTACACCTTC. Translation gives CAISGQGSNYGYTF. The chain carries TRBV10-3 and TRBJ1-2; 8 bases agree with TRBD1. Germline CDR1 ENHRY, CDR2 SYGVKD. The length of the CDR3 is 14 residues. J lost 2 bases, V lost 4 bases, and 3 bases had no gene match.

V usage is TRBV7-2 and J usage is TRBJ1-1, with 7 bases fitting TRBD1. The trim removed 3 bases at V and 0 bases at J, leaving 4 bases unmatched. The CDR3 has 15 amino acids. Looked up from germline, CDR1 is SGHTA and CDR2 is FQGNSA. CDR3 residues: CASSFTTGMNTEAFF. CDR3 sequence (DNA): TGTGCCAGCAGCTTTACGACAGGGATGAACACTGAAGCTTTCTTT.

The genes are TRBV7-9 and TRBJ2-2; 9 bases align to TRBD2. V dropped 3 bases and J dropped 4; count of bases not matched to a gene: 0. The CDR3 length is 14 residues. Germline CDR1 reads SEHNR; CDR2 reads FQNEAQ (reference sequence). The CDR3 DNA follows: TGTGCCAGCAGCTTGACTAGCGGCACCGGGGAGCTGTTTTTT. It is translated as CASSLTSGTGELFF.

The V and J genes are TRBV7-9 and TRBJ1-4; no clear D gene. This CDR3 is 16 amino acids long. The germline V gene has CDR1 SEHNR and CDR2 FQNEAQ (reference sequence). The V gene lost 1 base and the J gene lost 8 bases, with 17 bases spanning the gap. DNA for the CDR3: TGTGCCAGCAGCTTAGGGCGGGTTGGATCCCAAGAAAAACTGTTTTTT. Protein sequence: CASSLGRVGSQEKLFF.

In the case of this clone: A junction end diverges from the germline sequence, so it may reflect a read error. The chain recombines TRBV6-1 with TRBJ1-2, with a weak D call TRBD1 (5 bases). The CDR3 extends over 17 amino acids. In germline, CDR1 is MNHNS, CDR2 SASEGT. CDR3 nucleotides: TGTGTCAGCAGGGAACTCTCAGGGTCACCCTCTTCCTATGGCTACACCTTC. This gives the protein CVSRELSGSPSSYGYTF.